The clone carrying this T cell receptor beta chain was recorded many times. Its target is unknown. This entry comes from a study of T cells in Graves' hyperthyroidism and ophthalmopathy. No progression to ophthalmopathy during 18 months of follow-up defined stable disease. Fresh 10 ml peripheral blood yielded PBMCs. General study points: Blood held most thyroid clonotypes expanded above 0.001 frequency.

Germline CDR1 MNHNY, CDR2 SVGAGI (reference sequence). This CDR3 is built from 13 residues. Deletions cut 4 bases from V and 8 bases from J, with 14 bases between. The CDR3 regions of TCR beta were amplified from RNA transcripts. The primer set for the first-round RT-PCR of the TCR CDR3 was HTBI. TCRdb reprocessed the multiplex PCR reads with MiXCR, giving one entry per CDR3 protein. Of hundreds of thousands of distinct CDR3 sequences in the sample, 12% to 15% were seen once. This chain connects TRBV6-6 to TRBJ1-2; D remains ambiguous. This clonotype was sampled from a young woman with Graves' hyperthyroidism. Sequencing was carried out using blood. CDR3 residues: CASSSTGLVGYTF. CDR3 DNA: TGTGCCAGCAGTTCCACGGGCCTAGTGGGCTACACCTTC.